Only a few counts were recorded for the clone carrying this TCR beta chain. During construction of the library, unique molecular identifiers were attached to individual cDNA molecules for quantitative, reproducible TCR counting. In the original workflow: Per-sample TCR counts ranged from about 23,224 to 690,600, median roughly 96,000. In TCRdb, the RACE reads were re-called with MiXCR into one record per CDR3 protein. The V and J calls and clone size come from TCRdb's table, not from the authors' own analysis. Among more than 95,000 distinct CDR3 sequences listed, around 25% were seen once. These data are taken from a study of human T cells and chemical hapten exposure. Time point given: patch test 3, about 24 weeks after DPC sensitization. Indicated treatment: therapeutic diphenylcyclopropenone sensitization with weekly scalp DPC. Alopecia patients between 18 and 70 years old and suitable for DPC were used as donors.

This TCR derives from a man in his forties or fifties with alopecia areata. Some clones in this sample may be carry-over from other donors' samples. The sequencing here drew on whole blood, taken in connection with sensitization to the hapten diphenylcyclopropenone (DPC).

DNA of the CDR3: TGTGCTAGTGGTTTGGGGGAATGGTACTTC. Protein: CASGLGEWYF. V and J are TRBV12-5 and TRBJ2-7; D is unresolved. The germline CDR1 and CDR2 sequences are LGHNT and FRNRAP. The CDR3 sequence is 10 residues long. V lost 1 base, J lost 12 bases, and 7 bases lay in between.